A single sample is the source of the 22 T cell receptor beta chains below, sequenced in a study of spatial heterogeneity in lung cancer. Findings and caveats of the study: Tumor mutation counts were tracked by expanded intratumoral alpha and beta TCR counts.

The antigens of these receptors remain unknown. TCRdb redid the calling of the 5' RACE reads with MiXCR, one entry per CDR3 protein. The sample contains 15,000 or so distinct CDR3 sequences, 4.7% of which appear only once. Noted time point: sample taken at primary tumor resection. The source material was lung tumor tissue, sampled at surgery. These receptors were collected from a female donor with early-stage non-small cell lung cancer.

This clonotype was counted at least ten times. V usage is TRBV10-2 and J usage is TRBJ2-3; possible D gene TRBD1, 6 bases. Trimming shortened V by 6 bases and J by 6 bases, and 13 bases separated the two germline ends. Germline-derived CDR1 and CDR2 are WSHSY and SAAADI. This CDR3 contains 13 residues. CDR3: CASSALTGDTQYF. CDR3 DNA sequence: TGCGCCAGCAGCGCACTCACAGGGGATACGCAGTATTTT.

This clonotype was picked up many times. V gene TRBV20-1 combines with J gene TRBJ2-2; no reliable D call. Trimming stripped 3 bases from V and 7 bases from J, with 12 bases between. This CDR3 is built from 13 residues. Looked up from germline, CDR1 is DFQATT and CDR2 is SNEGSKA (reference sequence). The CDR3 sequence: CSASRAARGELFF. DNA of the CDR3: TGCAGTGCTAGCCGGGCAGCGCGCGGGGAGCTGTTTTTT.

This clonotype has at least ten counts. V and J are TRBV7-6 and TRBJ1-6, with unresolved D. This CDR3 comprises 16 residues. Germline loops: CDR1 SGHVS, CDR2 FNYEAQ. Trimming removed 1 base from V and 5 bases from J, with 12 bases in between. CDR3 coding DNA: TGTGCCAGCAGCTTAGGGTCTGCGGCCGATAATTCACCCCTCCACTTT. This gives the protein CASSLGSAADNSPLHF.

In its sample, this clonotype was seen many times. The genes are TRBV29-1 and TRBJ1-2; D is ambiguous. The CDR3 is made up of 13 amino acids. From germline, CDR1 is SQVTM and CDR2 ANQGSEA. V lost 7 bases and J 1 base, leaving 13 bases between the germline ends. The CDR3 region is CSAAKASNYGYTF. In nucleotides, the CDR3 is TGCAGCGCCGCGAAGGCCAGTAACTATGGCTACACCTTC.

This clonotype was counted at least ten times. This chain links TRBV2 with TRBJ2-5; possibly TRBD1 for D (6 bases). Germline CDR1 SNHLY, CDR2 FYNNEI. The ends were cut back, 6 bases at V and 4 bases at J, with 21 bases in the middle. CDR3 length equals 16 residues. Here the CDR3 reads CASSDRQALRGETQYF. The CDR3 DNA reads TGTGCCAGCAGCGACAGACAGGCCCTTCGGGGAGAGACCCAGTACTTC.

This clonotype was seen ten or more times. The chain recombines TRBV29-1 with TRBJ1-4; D unclear. The ends were cut back, 6 bases at V and 5 bases at J, with 13 bases in the middle. The CDR3 has 13 residues. Germline assignment: CDR1 SQVTM and CDR2 ANQGSEA. CDR3 loop: CSVARNRNEKLFF. The DNA for the CDR3 is TGCAGCGTGGCCCGGAATCGGAATGAAAAACTGTTTTTT.

By proportion, this clonotype is medium-sized (0.01 to 0.1%). This chain joins TRBV4-2 and TRBJ2-6, with 7 bases lining up with TRBD2. J lost 4 bases, V lost 1 base, and 13 bases had no gene match. CDR3 length: 19 residues. From germline, CDR1 is LGHNA and CDR2 YNFKEQ. CDR3 DNA sequence: TGTGCCAGCAGCCAAGGACGGGGGGTCCGATTGCGGGGGGCCAACGTCCTGACTTTC. Its protein is CASSQGRGVRLRGANVLTF.

This clonotype was counted at least ten times. V and J are TRBV15 and TRBJ1-2; a possible D gene is TRBD1 (5 bases). The CDR3 loop spans 17 amino acids. Germline CDR1 and CDR2: LNHNV and YYDKDF (reference sequence). V was cut by 0 bases and J by 2 bases, with 16 bases left in between. This CDR3 reads CATSRDKGWRGNYGYTF. The CDR3 nucleotides read TGTGCCACCAGCAGAGATAAAGGTTGGCGGGGGAACTATGGCTACACCTTC.

Details on this clonotype: A much larger clone lies a single base off, so this may be a read error. The genes are TRBV4-1 and TRBJ1-4, with 7 bases identical to TRBD1. CDR3 length: 15 amino acids. Germline lookup yields CDR1 MGHRA and CDR2 YSYEKL. CDR3 loop: CAGSRHRGGDEKLFF. The DNA for the CDR3 is TGCGCCGGCAGCCGTCACAGGGGAGGCGATGAAAAACTGTTTTTT.

This clonotype qualifies as medium-sized (0.01 to 0.1%). The chain recombines TRBV6-5 with TRBJ2-7; D is ambiguous. V shed 7 bases and J shed 3 bases, with 13 bases lying between them. CDR3 length equals 13 residues. The germline V gene encodes CDR1 MNHEY and CDR2 SVGAGI. The CDR3 region is CASKKGRVYEQYF. CDR3 sequence (DNA): TGTGCCAGCAAAAAGGGAAGGGTCTACGAGCAGTACTTC.

This clonotype showed up many times. The chain is built from TRBV6-1 and TRBJ2-7; perhaps TRBD1 as D (6 bases). This CDR3 contains 16 residues. Germline V gene data show CDR1 as MNHNS and CDR2 as SASEGT. V was pared by 5 bases and J by 2 bases, with 19 bases between. The CDR3 nucleotides are TGTGCCAGCAGTTCCCACTTTCAGGACAGCACCTACGAGCAGTACTTC. As protein: CASSSHFQDSTYEQYF.

This clonotype was seen ten or more times. This chain links TRBV27 with TRBJ1-3; D is ambiguous. This CDR3 region has 13 residues. V was clipped by 5 bases and J by 3 bases, with 8 bases between them. The germline gives CDR1 MNHEY, CDR2 SMNVEV (reference sequence). CDR3: CASSTGLGNTIYF. CDR3 sequence (DNA): TGTGCCAGCAGTACCGGACTTGGAAACACCATATATTTT.

This clonotype was picked up many times. CDR3 loop: CSAWDRGQTGELFF. DNA of the CDR3: TGCAGTGCATGGGACAGGGGGCAGACCGGGGAGCTGTTTTTT. The rearrangement uses TRBV20-1 and TRBJ2-2; TRBD1 agrees at 12 bases. The junction had 4 bases not matched to a gene; V was cut back by 6 bases and J by 5 bases. The CDR3 contains 14 residues. Per germline, CDR1 DFQATT and CDR2 SNEGSKA (reference sequence).

This clonotype has a handful of counts. The rearrangement joins TRBV6-5 to TRBJ2-7, with 7 bases lining up with TRBD2. V lost 4 bases and J lost 0; bases outside the gene matches: 9. Looked up from germline, CDR1 is MNHEY and CDR2 is SVGAGI. The CDR3 has 16 residues. The CDR3 nucleotides read TGTGCCAGCAGTTCCATGACTAGCACGAGCTCCTACGAGCAGTACTTC. Translation: CASSSMTSTSSYEQYF.

This clonotype was observed many times. This chain connects TRBV11-2 to TRBJ1-1, with D possibly TRBD1 on 6 matching bases. Trimming removed 3 bases from V and 5 bases from J, with 16 bases in between. The CDR3 runs 15 residues. Germline CDR1 is SGHAT and CDR2 is FQNNGV. CDR3 nucleotides: TGTGCCAGCAGCTTTAGTACAGGGCGGAATACTGAAGCTTTCTTT. Translation: CASSFSTGRNTEAFF.

This clonotype has at least ten counts. The genes are TRBV12-3 or TRBV12-4 and TRBJ1-6; D uncertain. The ends were cut back, 8 bases at V and 10 bases at J, with 12 bases in the middle. The CDR3 contains 12 residues. The CDR3, as DNA: TGTGCCAGCTCTGGTCCAATCTCACCCCTCCACTTT. Protein sequence: CASSGPISPLHF.

The table lists this clonotype with many counts. Here the CDR3 DNA reads TGTGCCAGCAGCCCCGGGACAGGGGGCCCTCTCGAGCAGTACTTC. This gives the protein CASSPGTGGPLEQYF. The chain carries TRBV5-4 and TRBJ2-7, with TRBD1 matching over 12 bases. Looked up from germline, CDR1 is SGHNT and CDR2 is YYREEE (reference sequence). The V segment lost 4 bases and the J segment 6 bases; nucleotides outside the gene matches: 8. This CDR3 comprises 15 residues. Filled out from reference TRBV5-4 and TRBJ2-7, the complete variable domain reads ETGVTQSPTHLIKTRGQQVTLRCSSQSGHNTVSWYQQALGQGPQFIFQYYREEENGRGNFPPRFSGLQFPNYSSELNVNALELDDSALYLCASSPGTGGPLEQYFGPGTRLTVT.

This clonotype was seen at least ten times. The V call is TRBV5-1, the J call TRBJ1-2, with TRBD1 as a possible D gene (6 bases). Germline V gene data show CDR1 as SGHRS and CDR2 as YFSETQ. The CDR3 consists of 16 residues. V was clipped by 0 bases and J by 0 bases, with 12 bases between them. The CDR3 loop reads CASSLAGGGANYGYTF. The CDR3 bases are TGCGCCAGCAGCTTGGCCGGAGGGGGTGCTAACTATGGCTACACCTTC.

The chain links TRBV7-2 to TRBJ2-3; D tentatively reads TRBD1 or TRBD2 (5 bases each). V was trimmed by 1 base and J by 2 bases, leaving 10 bases between them. CDR3 length: 15 amino acids. CDR1 SGHTA and CDR2 FQGNSA come from the germline V gene. CDR3 in amino acids: CASSLVWGSTDTQYF. DNA for the CDR3: TGTGCCAGCAGCTTAGTCTGGGGGTCCACAGATACGCAGTATTTT.

This clonotype has ten or more counts. This chain connects TRBV7-2 to TRBJ2-3, with TRBD1 matching over 7 bases. Germline CDR1 is SGHTA and CDR2 is FQGNSA. Unmatched junction bases numbered 7, after V lost 4 bases and J lost 6 bases. The CDR3 is made up of 14 amino acids. The CDR3 sequence is CASSYRQGSDTQYF. In DNA, the CDR3 is TGTGCCAGCAGCTACCGACAGGGATCGGATACGCAGTATTTT.

The chain employs TRBV11-2 and TRBJ1-2; the D is unclear. V shed 5 bases and J shed 10 bases, with 17 bases lying between them. Per germline, CDR1 SGHAT and CDR2 FQNNGV. The CDR3 runs to 13 residues. The CDR3 DNA reads TGTGCCAGCAGCCCCGATCAGAGGATGTACTACACCTTC. This translates into CASSPDQRMYYTF.

This clonotype was observed at least ten times. The V call is TRBV6-1, the J call TRBJ1-2, with 8 nucleotides matching TRBD1. V gave up 6 bases and J gave up 4 bases; unmatched junction bases: 4. The V gene's germline CDR1 is MNHNS and CDR2 SASEGT. The CDR3 totals 13 residues. CDR3 nucleotides: TGTGCCAGCAGGAGACAGGGGAGCTATGGCTACACCTTC. Translating gives CASRRQGSYGYTF.